Each of the 16 T cell receptor beta chains below was sequenced from the same sample in a study of identical twins. TCRdb reanalysed the 5' RACE reads using MiXCR and keeps one entry per CDR3 protein. Here the sample spans roughly 690,000 distinct CDR3 sequences, about 20% being singletons. These same records also appear under a second study, on T cells expressing NK-cell markers.

The sequenced sample was PBMCs. Receptors were obtained from a young woman in good health.

This sequence joins TRBV4-3 and TRBJ2-2; 8 nucleotides line up with TRBD1. The ends lost 0 bases at V and 5 bases at J; junction bases unmatched: 8. Germline V lookup: CDR1 LGHNA, CDR2 YSLEER. This CDR3 is built from 17 residues. This chain's CDR3 is CASSQDFQGALTGELFF. The CDR3 DNA follows: TGCGCCAGCAGCCAAGATTTCCAGGGGGCGCTTACCGGGGAGCTGTTTTTT.

The V and J genes are TRBV7-9 and TRBJ2-1; D remains ambiguous. Germline CDR1 SEHNR, CDR2 FQNEAQ (reference sequence). The CDR3 spans 16 residues. Trimming pared 5 bases from V and 2 bases from J, leaving 16 bases between. DNA for the CDR3: TGTGCCAGCAGCCCCCCGAGCGCCACCGCCTACAATGAGCAGTTCTTC. It encodes CASSPPSATAYNEQFF.

The V and J genes are TRBV2 and TRBJ2-7, with D maybe TRBD1 (6 bases). Germline loops: CDR1 SNHLY, CDR2 FYNNEI. Trimming removed 6 bases from V and 5 bases from J, with 14 bases in between. The length of the CDR3 is 13 residues. The CDR3 nucleotides read TGTGCCAGCAGATACAGGGTAGGACACGAGCAGTACTTC. The encoded protein is CASRYRVGHEQYF.

The chain combines TRBV6-2 or TRBV6-3 with TRBJ1-5; TRBD1 is a possible D gene (6 bases). The germline gives CDR1 MNHEY, CDR2 SVGEGT. This CDR3 region has 22 residues. Trimming removed 5 bases at V and 2 bases at J, with 34 bases between. The CDR3 loop reads CASSTTGTRGWSGPDGNQPQHF. For the CDR3, the DNA is TGTGCCAGCAGTACGACCGGGACAAGGGGTTGGTCGGGGCCGGATGGCAATCAGCCCCAGCATTTT.

V usage is TRBV20-1 and J usage is TRBJ2-7; no clear D. CDR1 is DFQATT, CDR2 SNEGSKA, per germline (reference sequence). V was clipped by 3 bases and J by 2 bases, with 11 bases between them. The CDR3 runs 13 residues. CDR3 in DNA: TGCAGTGCTAGTGGGGATAACCCCTACGAGCAGTACTTC. This sequence encodes CSASGDNPYEQYF.

The rearrangement uses TRBV5-1 and TRBJ2-6; TRBD1 agrees at 7 bases. V dropped 0 bases and J dropped 1; count of bases not matched to a gene: 10. Germline CDR1 and CDR2: SGHRS and YFSETQ. CDR3 length: 19 amino acids. CDR3 DNA: TGCGCCAGCAGCTTGGGGTTGGGACAGCTCCTGTCTGGGGCCAACGTCCTGACTTTC. Protein product: CASSLGLGQLLSGANVLTF.

The chain is built from TRBV5-6 and TRBJ2-3, with D unresolved. Germline V gene lookup returns CDR1 SGHDT and CDR2 YYEEEE. The CDR3 contains 19 residues. Between the trimmed V and J ends, which lost 0 bases and 0 bases, there was a span of 20 bases. Written as DNA, the CDR3 is TGTGCCAGCAGCTTGGGCCCATTAGAGCGAACGACTAGCACAGATACGCAGTATTTT. Encoded protein: CASSLGPLERTTSTDTQYF. Complete variable domain (other parts from reference TRBV5-6 and TRBJ2-3): DAGVTQSPTHLIKTRGQQVTLRCSPKSGHDTVSWYQQALGQGPQFIFQYYEEEERQRGNFPDRFSGHQFPNYSSELNVNALLLGDSALYLCASSLGPLERTTSTDTQYFGPGTRLTVL.

The chain recombines TRBV5-6 with TRBJ2-1; TRBD2 agrees at 7 bases. The V and J ends lost 5 bases and 9 bases, in that order; junction bases with no gene match: 14. This CDR3 has 15 amino acids. The germline gives CDR1 SGHDT, CDR2 YYEEEE. The CDR3 sequence is CASSTAGTKFGEQFF. As DNA, the CDR3 is TGTGCCAGCAGTACAGCCGGGACTAAATTCGGTGAGCAGTTCTTC.

This clonotype was detected a few times. The chain couples TRBV20-1 to TRBJ1-5; 8 bases fit TRBD1. V lost 6 bases, J lost 4 bases, and 5 bases stayed unmatched. This CDR3 contains 13 residues. CDR1 and CDR2 from the germline V gene are DFQATT and SNEGSKA (reference sequence). The CDR3 loop reads CSAVTGVNQPQHF. In DNA, the CDR3 is TGCAGTGCCGTGACAGGGGTTAATCAGCCCCAGCATTTT.

V is TRBV5-1 and J is TRBJ2-1; weak D call: TRBD2 (6 bases). V was trimmed by 6 bases and J by 5 bases, leaving 15 bases between them. The CDR3 covers 14 residues. Germline V CDR1 and CDR2: SGHRS, YFSETQ. CDR3 protein: CASIRGGADNEQFF. DNA for the CDR3: TGCGCCAGCATAAGGGGCGGGGCAGACAATGAGCAGTTCTTC.

A word on this clonotype: Mismatch with germline at one junction end may stem from a read error. CDR3 protein: CAMSGLGDSYNEQFF. CDR3 sequence (DNA): TGTGCCATGAGTGGTCTTGGCGACTCCTACAATGAGCAGTTCTTC. J is TRBJ2-1 and V is TRBV10-3; D remains ambiguous. Germline loops: CDR1 ENHRY, CDR2 SYGVKD. The CDR3 consists of 15 residues.

The chain combines TRBV15 with TRBJ2-3, with a weak D call TRBD2 (5 bases). Per germline, CDR1 LNHNV and CDR2 YYDKDF (reference sequence). V gave up 6 bases and J gave up 0 bases, with 10 bases separating them. There are 14 residues in the CDR3. The CDR3 spells CATSNGVSTDTQYF. The CDR3 bases are TGTGCCACCAGTAACGGGGTGAGCACAGATACGCAGTATTTT.

J is TRBJ2-1 and V is TRBV7-9; 14 bases agree with TRBD2. Germline V gene lookup returns CDR1 SEHNR and CDR2 FQNEAQ (reference sequence). V dropped 8 bases and J dropped 8; count of bases not matched to a gene: 8. The CDR3 is 15 residues long. CDR3 residues: CASSPGLAGVDEQFF. CDR3 nucleotide sequence: TGTGCCAGCTCACCGGGACTAGCGGGAGTGGATGAGCAGTTCTTC.

The chain couples TRBV4-3 to TRBJ2-4; D not resolved. The V end lost 5 bases, the J end lost 3 bases, and 11 bases lay between the germline ends. The germline V gene has CDR1 LGHNA and CDR2 YSLEER. This CDR3 has 14 amino acids. The CDR3: CASSWAQSKNIQYF. The CDR3 DNA sequence: TGCGCCAGCAGCTGGGCTCAGAGCAAAAACATTCAGTACTTC.

A few counts support this clonotype. This rearrangement joins TRBV4-1 to TRBJ1-2; unclear D gene. The CDR3 has 15 amino acids. Germline V CDR1 and CDR2: MGHRA, YSYEKL. Trimming removed 0 bases from V and 2 bases from J, with 10 bases in between. DNA of the CDR3: TGCGCCAGCAGCCAAGATCAGTCGGGGAACTATGGCTACACCTTC. This codes for CASSQDQSGNYGYTF.

The V call is TRBV15, the J call TRBJ2-7, with 7 bases fitting TRBD1. Unmatched junction bases numbered 6, after V lost 4 bases and J lost 3 bases. The CDR3 is 14 amino acids. Germline V gene sequence: CDR1 LNHNV, CDR2 YYDKDF (reference sequence). This CDR3 is CATSIRQGNYEQYF. For the CDR3, the DNA is TGTGCCACCAGCATAAGACAGGGTAACTACGAGCAGTACTTC.